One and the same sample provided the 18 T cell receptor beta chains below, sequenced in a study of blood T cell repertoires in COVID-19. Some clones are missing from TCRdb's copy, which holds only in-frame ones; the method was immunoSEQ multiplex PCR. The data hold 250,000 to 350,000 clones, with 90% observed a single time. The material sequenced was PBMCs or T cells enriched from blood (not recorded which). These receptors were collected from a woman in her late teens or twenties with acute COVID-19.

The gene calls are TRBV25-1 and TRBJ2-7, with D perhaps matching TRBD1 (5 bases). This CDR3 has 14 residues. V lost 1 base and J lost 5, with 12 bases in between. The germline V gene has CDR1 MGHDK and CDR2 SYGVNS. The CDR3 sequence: CASSESVRVNEQYF. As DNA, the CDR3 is TGTGCCAGCAGTGAATCGGTCAGGGTAAACGAGCAGTACTTC.

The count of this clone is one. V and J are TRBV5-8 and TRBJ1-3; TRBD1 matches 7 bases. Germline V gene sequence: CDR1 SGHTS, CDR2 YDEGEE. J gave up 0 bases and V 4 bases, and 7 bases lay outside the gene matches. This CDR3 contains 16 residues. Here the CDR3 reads CASSVYRGLSGNTIYF. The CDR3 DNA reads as TGTGCCAGCAGCGTTTACAGGGGTCTCTCTGGAAACACCATATATTTT.

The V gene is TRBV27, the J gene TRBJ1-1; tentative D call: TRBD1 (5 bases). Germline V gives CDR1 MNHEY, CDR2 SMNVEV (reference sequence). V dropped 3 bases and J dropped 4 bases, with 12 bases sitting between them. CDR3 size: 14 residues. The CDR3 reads CASSFRGSGTEAFF. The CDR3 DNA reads TGTGCCAGCAGTTTTCGGGGGTCGGGCACTGAAGCTTTCTTT.

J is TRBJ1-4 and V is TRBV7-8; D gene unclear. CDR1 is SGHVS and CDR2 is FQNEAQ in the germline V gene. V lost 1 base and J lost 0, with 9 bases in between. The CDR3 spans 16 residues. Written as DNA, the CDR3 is TGTGCCAGCAGCTTAGAAAGCCTAGCAACTAATGAAAAACTGTTTTTT. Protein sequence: CASSLESLATNEKLFF.

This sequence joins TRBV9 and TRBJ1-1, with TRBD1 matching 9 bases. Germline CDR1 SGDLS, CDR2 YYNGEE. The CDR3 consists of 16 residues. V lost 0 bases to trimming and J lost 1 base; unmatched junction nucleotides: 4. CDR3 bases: TGTGCCAGCAGCGTAGATGCGGGACAGGGGAACACTGAAGCTTTCTTT. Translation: CASSVDAGQGNTEAFF.

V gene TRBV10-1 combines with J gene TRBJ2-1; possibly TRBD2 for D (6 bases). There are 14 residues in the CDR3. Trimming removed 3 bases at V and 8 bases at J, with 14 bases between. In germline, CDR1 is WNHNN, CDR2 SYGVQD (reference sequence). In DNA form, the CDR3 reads TGCGCCAGCAGTGAACAGCGGGTGAGCCATGAGCAGTTCTTC. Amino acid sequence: CASSEQRVSHEQFF.

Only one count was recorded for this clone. The DNA of the CDR3 is TGCGCCAGCAGTGAGTGGGTGGGAGGGCCGCAAGAGACCCAGTACTTC. Amino acid sequence: CASSEWVGGPQETQYF. The rearrangement joins TRBV10-2 to TRBJ2-5; 7 positions agree with TRBD2. Losses at the gene ends were 1 base for V and 2 bases for J; bases not matched to a gene: 7. The CDR3 has 16 residues. From germline, CDR1 is WSHSY and CDR2 SAAADI.

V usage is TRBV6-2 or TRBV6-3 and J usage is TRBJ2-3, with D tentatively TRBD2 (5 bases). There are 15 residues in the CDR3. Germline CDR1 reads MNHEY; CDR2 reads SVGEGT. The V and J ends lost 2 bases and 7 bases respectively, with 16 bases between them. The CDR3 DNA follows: TGTGCCAGCAGTTACGGCGGGCCCGGATGGAATACGCAGTATTTT. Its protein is CASSYGGPGWNTQYF.

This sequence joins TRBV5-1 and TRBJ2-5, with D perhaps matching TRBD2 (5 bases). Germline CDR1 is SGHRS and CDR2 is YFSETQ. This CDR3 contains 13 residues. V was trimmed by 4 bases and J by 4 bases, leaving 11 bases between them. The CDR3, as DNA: TGCGCCAGCAGCCGGGATGCGATAGAGACCCAGTACTTC. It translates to CASSRDAIETQYF.

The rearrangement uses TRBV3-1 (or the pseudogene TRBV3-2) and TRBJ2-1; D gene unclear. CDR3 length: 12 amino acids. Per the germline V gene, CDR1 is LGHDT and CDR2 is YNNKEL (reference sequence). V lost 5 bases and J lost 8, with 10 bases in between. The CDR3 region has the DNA TGTGCCAGCAGCGTCTCTGGCCATGAGCAGTTCTTC. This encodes CASSVSGHEQFF.

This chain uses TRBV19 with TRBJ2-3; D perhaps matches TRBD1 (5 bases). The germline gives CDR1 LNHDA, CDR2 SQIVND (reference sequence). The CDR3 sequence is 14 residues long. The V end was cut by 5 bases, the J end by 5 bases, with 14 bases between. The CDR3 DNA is TGTGCCAGTAGTTCGGACACCACCCTAGATACGCAGTATTTT. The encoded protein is CASSSDTTLDTQYF.

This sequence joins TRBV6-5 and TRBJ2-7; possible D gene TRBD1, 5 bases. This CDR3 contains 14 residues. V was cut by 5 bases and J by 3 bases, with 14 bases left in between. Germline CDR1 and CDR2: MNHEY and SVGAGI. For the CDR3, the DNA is TGTGCCAGCAGTCTAAGGGGCAGGGACTACGAGCAGTACTTC. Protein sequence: CASSLRGRDYEQYF.

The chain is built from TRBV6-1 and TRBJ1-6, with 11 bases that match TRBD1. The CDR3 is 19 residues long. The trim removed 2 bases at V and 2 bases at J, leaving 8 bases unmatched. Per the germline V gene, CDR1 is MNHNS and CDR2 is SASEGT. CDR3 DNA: TGTGCCAGCAGTGAACCTAGGACAGGGGGCGCCCCCTATAATTCACCCCTCCACTTT. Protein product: CASSEPRTGGAPYNSPLHF.

This chain's CDR3 is CASSHRTGSVSGANVLTF. CDR3 bases: TGCGCCAGCAGCCACAGGACAGGATCTGTCTCTGGGGCCAACGTCCTGACTTTC. The rearrangement joins TRBV5-1 to TRBJ2-6; 7 bases match TRBD1. Germline loops: CDR1 SGHRS, CDR2 YFSETQ. The CDR3 consists of 18 residues. V lost 4 bases, J lost 0 bases, and 10 bases stayed unmatched. The full variable domain, its missing parts supplied by reference TRBV5-1 and TRBJ2-6, is KAGVTQTPRYLIKTRGQQVTLSCSPISGHRSVSWYQQTPGQGLQFLFEYFSETQRNKGNFPGRFSGRQFSNSRSEMNVSTLELGDSALYLCASSHRTGSVSGANVLTFGAGSRLTVL.

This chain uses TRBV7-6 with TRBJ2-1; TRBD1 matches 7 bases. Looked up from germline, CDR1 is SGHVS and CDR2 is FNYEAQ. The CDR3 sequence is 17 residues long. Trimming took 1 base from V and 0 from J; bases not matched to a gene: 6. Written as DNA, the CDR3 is TGTGCCAGCAGCTTAGGGATACAGGGGAACTCCTACAATGAGCAGTTCTTC. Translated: CASSLGIQGNSYNEQFF.

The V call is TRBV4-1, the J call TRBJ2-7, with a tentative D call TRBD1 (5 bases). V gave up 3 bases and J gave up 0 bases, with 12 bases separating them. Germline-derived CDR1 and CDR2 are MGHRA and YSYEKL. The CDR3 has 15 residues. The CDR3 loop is CASSQTAMTSYEQYF. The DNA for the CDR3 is TGCGCCAGCAGCCAGACAGCTATGACCTCCTACGAGCAGTACTTC.

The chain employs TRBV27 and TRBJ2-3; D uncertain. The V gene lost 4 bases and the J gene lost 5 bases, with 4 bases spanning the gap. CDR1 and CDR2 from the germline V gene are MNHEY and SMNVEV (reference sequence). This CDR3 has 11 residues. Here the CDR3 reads CASSSLDTQYF. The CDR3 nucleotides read TGTGCCAGCAGTTCCTTAGATACGCAGTATTTT.

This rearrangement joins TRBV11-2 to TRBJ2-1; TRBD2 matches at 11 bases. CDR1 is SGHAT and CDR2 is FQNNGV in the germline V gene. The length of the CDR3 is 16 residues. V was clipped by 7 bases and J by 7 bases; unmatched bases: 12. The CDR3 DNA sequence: TGTGCCAGCACCCCTCAGACTAGCGGGAAGGGAAATGAGCAGTTCTTC. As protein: CASTPQTSGKGNEQFF.